A selection of T cell receptor beta chains follows, all from one sample in a study of cytomegalovirus exposure and HLA in healthy donors. Generated by immunoSEQ multiplex PCR, the TCRdb table keeps only in-frame clones and is missing some. Of about 90,000 clones in the sample, around 70% were seen once. The sequenced sample was PBMCs. These receptors all come from a man aged 30 to 45 in good health and CMV-seropositive. CDR3s include the opening cysteine and the closing phenylalanine or tryptophan. A D gene is named only where the DNA matches it firmly. Clone size is given for some rows only: seen once, a few or many times, or a class if the clone is expanded.

abundance	j_gene	v_gene	d_gene	CDR3nt	CDR3aa
few	TRBJ2-7	TRBV6-5	NA	TGTGCCAGCAGAGAGGACAGAATAAGCTACGAGCAGTACTTC	CASREDRISYEQYF
NA	TRBJ1-2	TRBV7-2	TRBD1	TGTGCCAGCAGCTCCGAACGACAGGGGGCACGGCGGGGCTACACCTTC	CASSSERQGARRGYTF
NA	TRBJ2-2	TRBV13	NA	TGTGCCAGCCGAGAAAACACCGGGGAGCTGTTTTTT	CASRENTGELFF
NA	TRBJ1-2	TRBV21-1	NA	TGTGCCAGCAGCAAAGGGACACACGAAAACTATGGGTACACCTTC	CASSKGTHENYGYTF
few	TRBJ1-1	TRBV29-1	NA	TGCAGCGTTTTGGGCAGTTTGAACACTGAAGCTTTCTTT	CSVLGSLNTEAFF
NA	TRBJ1-2	TRBV14	NA	TGTGCCAGCAGCCAAGAGATCGCGGGATCTAACTATGGCTACACCTTC	CASSQEIAGSNYGYTF
once	TRBJ2-7	TRBV6-4	TRBD1	TGTGCCAGCCTTGACCCGGGACAGGGTAACAGCGAGCAGTACTTC	CASLDPGQGNSEQYF
NA	TRBJ2-6	TRBV4-3	NA	TGCGCCAGCAGCCAAGATCGAGGGTCTGGGGCCAACGTCCTGACTTTC	CASSQDRGSGANVLTF
NA	TRBJ2-5	TRBV7-9	NA	TGTGCCAGCCTGGGGGAGGTCGGTGAGACCCAGTACTTC	CASLGEVGETQYF
NA	TRBJ2-1	TRBV9	NA	TGTGCCAGCAGCACCCAGACCAGGGAGCAGTTCTTC	CASSTQTREQFF
NA	TRBJ2-7	TRBV7-8	NA	TGTGCCAGCAGCCGTACAGGACCCTACGAGCAGTACTTC	CASSRTGPYEQYF
NA	TRBJ2-2	TRBV5-1	NA	TGCGCCAGCAGCTTTGGGCAGGGAAACACCGGGGAGCTGTTTTTT	CASSFGQGNTGELFF
NA	TRBJ1-4	TRBV5-6	NA	TGTGCCAGCAGCTTGGCGGGGGTTAATGAAAAACTGTTTTTT	CASSLAGVNEKLFF
NA	TRBJ2-5	TRBV5-1	TRBD2	TGCGCCAGCAGTCCCCTGGCGGGAGCAGGGACCCAGTACTTC	CASSPLAGAGTQYF
NA	TRBJ2-3	TRBV7-2	NA	TGTGCCAGCAGCCTAGGATCAGTGAGCACAGATACGCAGTATTTT	CASSLGSVSTDTQYF
few	TRBJ2-3	TRBV5-6	NA	TGTGCCAGCAGCTTGTATGGTCCGCGCATAGATACGCAGTATTTT	CASSLYGPRIDTQYF
NA	TRBJ2-2	TRBV27	TRBD1	TGTGCCAGCAGTAAGAACAGGGGTACCGGGGAGCTGTTTTTT	CASSKNRGTGELFF
NA	TRBJ1-5	TRBV19	TRBD1	TGTGCCAGTACTGGACAGGGAATCGGCAATCAGCCCCAGCATTTT	CASTGQGIGNQPQHF
NA	TRBJ2-7	TRBV29-1	TRBD2	TGCAGCGTTGCTGGGAGGGATTCCTACGAGCAGTACTTC	CSVAGRDSYEQYF
few	TRBJ2-2	TRBV6-5	NA	TGTGCCAGCAGAACTGGACGGGACTGGGAGCTGTTTTTT	CASRTGRDWELFF
NA	TRBJ2-1	TRBV28	NA	TGTGCCAGCAGTTTATCAGGTAGCGCCTACAATGAGCAGTTCTTC	CASSLSGSAYNEQFF
NA	TRBJ2-3	TRBV7-2	TRBD1	TGTGCCAGCAGCTCTCGGACAGGAACAGATACGCAGTATTTT	CASSSRTGTDTQYF
NA	TRBJ2-1	TRBV7-3	NA	TGTGCCAGCAGCCCTAGGGGCTCCTACAATGAGCAGTTCTTC	CASSPRGSYNEQFF
few	TRBJ2-5	TRBV18	TRBD1	TGTGCCAGCTCAAACACAGGGGGGAACCAAGAGACCCAGTACTTC	CASSNTGGNQETQYF
NA	TRBJ2-5	TRBV10-1	TRBD2	TGCGCCACCTCTAGCGGGGGGGCCCGGGAGACCCAGTACTTC	CATSSGGARETQYF
NA	TRBJ2-7	TRBV28	NA	TGTGCCAGCAGTTTCGGCAACAGACAATACGAGCAGTACTTC	CASSFGNRQYEQYF
NA	TRBJ1-3	TRBV2	NA	TGTGCCAGCAGTGAGCGGGGGGGCCATAACTCTGGAAACACCATATATTTT	CASSERGGHNSGNTIYF